Shown below are 9 T cell receptor beta chains from a single sample sequenced in a study of Ad26.COV2.S vaccination and SARS-CoV-2 variants. Using immunoSEQ multiplex PCR, the repertoire was profiled, and TCRdb retains in-frame clones only, with some absent. Seen here are some 250,000 clones, 70% to 90% observed once, and the top ten hold roughly 10%. The treatment: 19 received Ad26.COV2.S at low or high dose, single or two shots; roughly 5 received placebo; per-sample allocation not given. At day 63 after the first vaccine or placebo injection, samples were drawn. The source material was peripheral blood, sampled in a trial of Ad26.COV2.S vaccine versus placebo. These receptors were collected from a person between 18 and 59 years old who received the Ad26.COV2.S COVID-19 vaccine or a placebo.

The gene calls are TRBV3-1 (or the pseudogene TRBV3-2) and TRBJ2-7; tentatively, D is TRBD2 (6 bases). Germline V gene lookup returns CDR1 LGHDT and CDR2 YNNKEL (reference sequence). This CDR3 is built from 16 residues. Trimming left V 5 bases short and J 2 bases short, with 19 bases between. In nucleotides, the CDR3 is TGTGCCAGCAGCAGATCGGCCAGCGGGCTTACCTACGAGCAGTACTTC. It encodes CASSRSASGLTYEQYF.

The rearrangement joins TRBV5-6 to TRBJ2-2; D call uncertain. CDR1 and CDR2 (germline): SGHDT, YYEEEE. The CDR3 is 12 amino acids. Deletions cut 1 base from V and 7 bases from J, with 5 bases between. The CDR3 nucleotides read TGTGCCAGCAGCTTGTGGGTCGGGGAGCTGTTTTTT. Translating gives CASSLWVGELFF.

This clone was recorded once. The genes are TRBV7-2 and TRBJ1-1, with D perhaps matching TRBD1 (5 bases). Germline CDR1 reads SGHTA; CDR2 reads FQGNSA. The CDR3 sequence is 15 residues long. The ends were cut back, 1 base at V and 2 bases at J, with 11 bases in the middle. The DNA for the CDR3 is TGTGCCAGCAGCTTAGAATTAGGGGTCAACACTGAAGCTTTCTTT. It translates to CASSLELGVNTEAFF.

The chain joins TRBV4-3 to TRBJ2-7; TRBD2 agrees at 11 bases. V gave up 4 bases and J gave up 5 bases; unmatched junction bases: 10. This CDR3 has 16 residues. Germline assignment: CDR1 LGHNA and CDR2 YSLEER. CDR3 in amino acids: CASSREGASGRNEQYF. The CDR3 nucleotides are TGCGCCAGCAGCCGGGAGGGAGCTAGCGGGAGGAACGAGCAGTACTTC.

The chain links TRBV11-2 to TRBJ2-7; 9 bases align to TRBD2. V lost 8 bases and J lost 5; bases outside the gene matches: 7. Germline V gives CDR1 SGHAT, CDR2 FQNNGV. The CDR3 covers 13 residues. The CDR3 sequence: CASRPSGRNEQYF. For the CDR3, the DNA is TGTGCCAGCCGACCGAGCGGGAGGAACGAGCAGTACTTC.

The chain couples TRBV6-2 or TRBV6-3 to TRBJ2-7; TRBD2 matches 11 bases. V was pared by 5 bases and J by 3 bases, with 3 bases of the junction left unmatched. Per germline, CDR1 MNHEY and CDR2 SVGEGT. The CDR3 contains 14 residues. Here the CDR3 DNA reads TGTGCCAGCAGTCCAGGGACTAGCGGCTACGAGCAGTACTTC. Amino acids: CASSPGTSGYEQYF.

This clone occurred a few times. This chain connects TRBV28 to TRBJ1-5, with D possibly being TRBD1 (6 bases). V gave up 5 bases and J gave up 16 bases, with 24 bases separating them. Per germline, CDR1 MDHEN and CDR2 SYDVKM. The CDR3 is made up of 14 amino acids. The CDR3 here is CASSAQGGISIQHF. The CDR3 nucleotides are TGTGCCAGCAGTGCACAGGGAGGTATAAGCATCCAACATTTT. The entire variable domain, with the rest obtained from reference TRBV28 and TRBJ1-5, is as follows: DVKVTQSSRYLVKRTGEKVFLECVQDMDHENMFWYRQDPGLGLRLIYFSYDVKMKEKGDIPEGYSVSREKKERFSLILESASTNQTSMYLCASSAQGGISIQHFGDGTRLSIL.

The J gene is TRBJ1-2, the V gene TRBV28; D ambiguous. Germline values: CDR1 MDHEN, CDR2 SYDVKM. The CDR3 runs 15 residues. V was shortened by 3 bases and J by 2 bases, with 13 bases between the two germline ends. The CDR3 coding sequence is TGTGCCAGCAGTTTTGGTCGGCTAAGGAACTATGGCTACACCTTC. This encodes CASSFGRLRNYGYTF.

This chain links TRBV6-2 or TRBV6-3 with TRBJ2-5, with 9 bases fitting TRBD1. The V gene's germline CDR1 is MNHEY and CDR2 SVGEGT. CDR3 length: 16 residues. V lost 2 bases, J lost 10 bases, and 14 bases stayed unmatched. The DNA of the CDR3 is TGTGCCAGCAGTTACCAGGACAGGGGACCCCGGGGGGACCAGTACTTC. This codes for CASSYQDRGPRGDQYF.